Listed here are 13 T cell receptor beta chains from one sample, sequenced in a study of T-cell memory formation after mild COVID-19. TCRdb fed the 5' RACE reads into MiXCR, producing one record per CDR3 protein. Counted here are 90,000 to 120,000 distinct CDR3 sequences, roughly a sixth occurring once; the ten biggest clones make up about 6%. Input material: PBMCs or a T cell subset sorted from them (not recorded which). These receptors were collected from a man between 18 and 29 years old who had mild COVID-19 (a few samples of this study predate the infection). Cell type and time point are not known.

This clonotype was detected only once. The chain employs TRBV20-1 and TRBJ2-3, with TRBD2 identical over 9 bases. Trimming removed 0 bases from V and 4 bases from J; junction bases left unmatched: 11. CDR3 length equals 17 residues. The germline CDR1 and CDR2 sequences are DFQATT and SNEGSKA (reference sequence). The CDR3 DNA reads as TGCAGTGCTAGAGATGCGTGGCTGCGGGGGGGCCCAGATACGCAGTATTTT. This sequence encodes CSARDAWLRGGPDTQYF.

The table lists this clonotype with many counts. The chain links TRBV5-1 to TRBJ2-7, with 7 bases lining up with TRBD1. The CDR3 consists of 17 residues. The V segment lost 4 bases and the J segment 2 bases; nucleotides outside the gene matches: 15. Germline CDR1 is SGHRS and CDR2 is YFSETQ. CDR3 sequence (DNA): TGCGCCAGCAGCCCAATCACTGGTGGGGACAGTACCTACGAGCAGTACTTC. This codes for CASSPITGGDSTYEQYF. The full variable domain, in which reference TRBV5-1 and TRBJ2-7 provide the parts outside the CDR3, is KAGVTQTPRYLIKTRGQQVTLSCSPISGHRSVSWYQQTPGQGLQFLFEYFSETQRNKGNFPGRFSGRQFSNSRSEMNVSTLELGDSALYLCASSPITGGDSTYEQYFGPGTRLTVT.

This clonotype occurred a few times. This chain links TRBV5-6 with TRBJ2-5; D unclear. V was pared by 4 bases and J by 5 bases, with 6 bases between. The V gene's germline CDR1 is SGHDT and CDR2 YYEEEE. The CDR3 has 11 residues. CDR3 nucleotides: TGTGCCAGCAGCGCTGTGGAGACCCAGTACTTC. It yields the protein CASSAVETQYF. Full variable domain (missing parts from reference TRBV5-6 and TRBJ2-5): DAGVTQSPTHLIKTRGQQVTLRCSPKSGHDTVSWYQQALGQGPQFIFQYYEEEERQRGNFPDRFSGHQFPNYSSELNVNALLLGDSALYLCASSAVETQYFGPGTRLLVL.

The rearrangement joins TRBV7-6 to TRBJ1-1; no firm D call. CDR1 and CDR2 (germline): SGHVS, FNYEAQ. The CDR3 spans 16 residues. Deletions cut 2 bases from V and 3 bases from J, with 16 bases between. The CDR3: CASSLSSWGSDTEAFF. As DNA, the CDR3 is TGTGCCAGCAGCTTAAGTAGTTGGGGTTCGGACACTGAAGCTTTCTTT.

The chain joins TRBV7-2 to TRBJ1-3; D gene uncertain. Germline loops: CDR1 SGHTA, CDR2 FQGNSA. Between the trimmed V and J ends, which lost 5 bases and 2 bases, there was a span of 16 bases. This CDR3 is built from 16 residues. CDR3 loop: CASSRSPWTTGNTIYF. The CDR3, as DNA: TGTGCCAGCAGCCGCAGTCCTTGGACTACTGGAAACACCATATATTTT.

The chain joins TRBV3-1 to TRBJ2-1; D is ambiguous. Germline V gene data show CDR1 as LGHDT and CDR2 as YNNKEL (reference sequence). Trimming took 2 bases from V and 8 from J, leaving 16 bases between them. CDR3 length: 15 amino acids. The CDR3, as DNA: TGTGCCAGCAGCCAAAATGTCAACCACCGGGATGAGCAGTTCTTC. Translation gives CASSQNVNHRDEQFF.

The V gene is TRBV18, the J gene TRBJ1-3; 8 bases map to TRBD1. V shed 3 bases, J shed 0 bases, and the junction held 4 bases outside the gene matches. Germline V lookup: CDR1 KGHSH, CDR2 LQKENI. The CDR3 consists of 16 residues. The CDR3 bases are TGTGCCAGCTCACCGACAGGGGAGAGCTCTGGAAACACCATATATTTT. Residues: CASSPTGESSGNTIYF.

By proportion, this clonotype is medium-sized. The rearrangement links TRBV5-1 to TRBJ2-4; D is unresolved. V lost 0 bases and J 0 bases, leaving 13 bases between the germline ends. The CDR3 totals 17 residues. Germline CDR1 and CDR2: SGHRS and YFSETQ. The CDR3 spells CASSLAFEKAAKNIQYF. The CDR3 bases are TGCGCCAGCAGCTTGGCTTTTGAGAAGGCAGCCAAAAACATTCAGTACTTC.

There are a few counts of this clonotype. J is TRBJ2-5 and V is TRBV7-6, with D maybe TRBD1 (5 bases). CDR3 length equals 14 residues. The germline V gene has CDR1 SGHVS and CDR2 FNYEAQ. V was clipped by 2 bases and J by 1 base, with 8 bases between them. The CDR3 region is CASSLYQGQETQYF. The CDR3 DNA reads TGTGCCAGCAGCTTATACCAGGGCCAAGAGACCCAGTACTTC.

This clonotype came up a few times. The chain has TRBV9 and TRBJ2-3, with D perhaps matching TRBD2 (6 bases). With 1 base removed from V and 1 base from J, the gap between germline ends came to 10 bases. The length of the CDR3 is 15 residues. Germline V gene sequence: CDR1 SGDLS, CDR2 YYNGEE. The CDR3, as DNA: TGTGCCAGCAGCGTAACTAGCTGGGGCACAGATACGCAGTATTTT. Amino acid sequence: CASSVTSWGTDTQYF.

This sequence joins TRBV18 and TRBJ2-1; 8 positions match TRBD2. Trimming took 3 bases from V and 9 from J; bases not matched to a gene: 10. This CDR3 comprises 15 residues. Germline assignment: CDR1 KGHSH and CDR2 LQKENI. CDR3 DNA sequence: TGTGCCAGCTCACCGCCAAGCGGGGGAATAAGTGAGCAGTTCTTC. Residues: CASSPPSGGISEQFF.

Only a few counts were recorded for this clonotype. The CDR3 sequence: CASSQRDEQFF. CDR3 nucleotide sequence: TGTGCCAGCTCACAGCGGGATGAGCAGTTCTTC. The rearrangement uses TRBV18 and TRBJ2-1; D might be TRBD2 (6 bases). This CDR3 is built from 11 residues. The germline CDR1 and CDR2 sequences are KGHSH and LQKENI. Trimming removed 4 bases from V and 8 bases from J, with 6 bases in between. The entire variable domain, with the rest obtained from reference TRBV18 and TRBJ2-1, is as follows: NAGVMQNPRHLVRRRGQEARLRCSPMKGHSHVYWYRQLPEEGLKFMVYLQKENIIDESGMPKERFSAEFPKEGPSILRIQQVVRGDSAAYFCASSQRDEQFFGPGTRLTVL.

There are a few counts of this clonotype. The genes are TRBV5-5 and TRBJ1-6; D is undetermined. The V gene lost 0 bases and the J gene lost 4 bases, with 17 bases spanning the gap. CDR3 length: 18 amino acids. Looked up from germline, CDR1 is SGHKS and CDR2 is YYEKEE (reference sequence). CDR3 sequence reads: CASSLGHVSRGYNSPLHF. DNA of the CDR3: TGTGCCAGCAGCTTGGGCCACGTCTCCCGTGGATATAATTCACCCCTCCACTTT.